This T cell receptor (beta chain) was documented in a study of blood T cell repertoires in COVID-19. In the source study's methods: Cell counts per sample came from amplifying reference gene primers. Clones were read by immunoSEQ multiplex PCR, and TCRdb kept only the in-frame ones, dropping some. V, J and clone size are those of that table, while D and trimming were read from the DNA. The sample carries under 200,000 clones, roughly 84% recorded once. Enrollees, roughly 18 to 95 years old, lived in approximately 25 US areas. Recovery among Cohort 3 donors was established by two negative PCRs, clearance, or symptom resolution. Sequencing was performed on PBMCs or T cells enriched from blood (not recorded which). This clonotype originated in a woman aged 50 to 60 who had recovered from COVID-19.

CDR3 region: CASSLYSSARTGELFF. DNA of the CDR3: TGTGCCAGCAGCTTATATTCTTCCGCGAGGACCGGGGAGCTGTTTTTT. J is TRBJ2-2 and V is TRBV7-9; no reliable D call. Trimming stripped 2 bases from V and 5 bases from J, with 15 bases between. Germline V gene lookup returns CDR1 SEHNR and CDR2 FQNEAQ (reference sequence). The CDR3 spans 16 residues.